Detailed here is one TCR beta chain. As yet, its antigen is unknown. The data derive from a study of identical twins. Study outcomes and limitations: When twins shared out-of-frame alpha sequences, those sequences had excess low generation probability. Analyses of zero insertions could, in part, be confounded by invariant MAIT and iNKT cells. Excess sharing between twins was weaker in beta out-of-frame sequences.

Each CDR3 protein gets one entry after TCRdb re-called the 5' RACE reads with MiXCR. The sample lists around 490,000 distinct CDR3 sequences, roughly 15% occurring once. In germline, CDR1 is MDHEN, CDR2 SYDVKM. The V and J ends lost 4 bases and 2 bases, in that order; junction bases with no gene match: 2. CDR3 length equals 13 residues. These data were also reused for a study on yellow fever vaccine responses in identical twins. That paper states: Twins' vaccine T cell responses were reported to seem partly convergent and partly personalized.

Source material: CD4+ T cells sorted from blood. The receptor's source is a woman between 18 and 29 years old in good health. The V call is TRBV28, the J call TRBJ2-7; the match to TRBD1 covers 7 bases. CDR3 nucleotide sequence: TGTGCCAGCAGTTACGGGACAGCCTACGAGCAGTACGTC. Translation: CASSYGTAYEQYV.